This entry lists 18 T cell receptor beta chains sequenced from one sample in a study of cytomegalovirus exposure and HLA in healthy donors (dated by TCRdb to the late 2010s). Library preparation employed the immunoSEQ multiplex PCR assay. For the multiplex PCR, a mixture combining 60 forward primers for TCR Vbeta segments and 13 reverse primers for TCR Jbeta segments was used. TCRdb re-hosts the immuneACCESS table, in-frame sequences only. Its copies lack some clones; in the studies checked, an unresolved V gene accounts for under half of them, and the cause for the rest is not known. The sample's clone listing holds fewer than 150,000 clones. Clones ranked in the top ten supply less than 2.5% of the sample. Sequencing input: PBMCs. The receptors shown here come from a woman aged 60-75 years in good health and CMV-seronegative.

This chain links TRBV7-9 with TRBJ1-5, with D tentatively TRBD1 (6 bases). Germline V gene data show CDR1 as SEHNR and CDR2 as FQNEAQ (reference sequence). Trimming pared 5 bases from V and 1 base from J, leaving 15 bases between. The CDR3 is 16 amino acids. CDR3 protein: CASSPLSGGSNQPQHF. CDR3 DNA: TGTGCCAGCAGCCCCCTGTCGGGGGGCAGCAATCAGCCCCAGCATTTT. Based on the CDR3 plus reference TRBV7-9 and TRBJ1-5, the full variable domain is DTGVSQNPRHKITKRGQNVTFRCDPISEHNRLYWYRQTLGQGPEFLTYFQNEAQLEKSRLLSDRFSAERPKGSFSTLEIQRTEQGDSAMYLCASSPLSGGSNQPQHFGDGTRLSIL.

The chain uses TRBV28 and TRBJ2-7, with D perhaps TRBD1 (5 bases). The CDR3 is made up of 13 amino acids. From germline, CDR1 is MDHEN and CDR2 SYDVKM. V dropped 5 bases and J dropped 4 bases, with 12 bases sitting between them. CDR3 amino acids: CASSKTTGYEQYF. CDR3 DNA: TGTGCCAGCAGTAAAACAACAGGTTACGAGCAGTACTTC.

This chain joins TRBV5-1 and TRBJ1-3; D may be TRBD1 (5 bases). This CDR3 has 17 residues. V lost 4 bases, J lost 7 bases, and 24 bases lay in between. Germline V gives CDR1 SGHRS, CDR2 YFSETQ. The CDR3 spells CASSPEGLVGLENTIYF. CDR3 sequence (DNA): TGCGCCAGCAGCCCGGAGGGGTTAGTGGGTCTAGAGAACACCATATATTTT.

CDR3 in amino acids: CASYEAMRGYTF. The CDR3 nucleotides are TGTGCCAGCTACGAGGCTATGCGTGGCTACACCTTC. The chain employs TRBV6-6 and TRBJ1-2; D is ambiguous. From germline, CDR1 is MNHNY and CDR2 SVGAGI (reference sequence). The CDR3 covers 12 residues. Trimming shortened V by 8 bases and J by 7 bases, and 14 bases separated the two germline ends.

The chain is built from TRBV28 and TRBJ2-7; D perhaps matches TRBD1 (6 bases). V shed 3 bases and J shed 6 bases, with 18 bases lying between them. The CDR3 contains 15 residues. CDR1 is MDHEN and CDR2 is SYDVKM in the germline V gene. CDR3 coding DNA: TGTGCCAGCAGTTTCTGGGCCAGGGGTGTCGGCGAGCAGTACTTC. The encoded protein is CASSFWARGVGEQYF.

V gene TRBV27 combines with J gene TRBJ2-1; 7 nucleotides match TRBD2. Losses at the gene ends were 0 bases for V and 4 bases for J; bases not matched to a gene: 3. Germline CDR1 MNHEY, CDR2 SMNVEV (reference sequence). The CDR3 has 15 amino acids. This CDR3 reads CASSLSVAGYNEQFF. The DNA of the CDR3 is TGTGCCAGCAGTTTATCGGTAGCGGGTTACAATGAGCAGTTCTTC.

V is TRBV29-1 and J is TRBJ2-3; D gene ambiguous. The CDR3 spans 12 residues. Germline CDR1 and CDR2: SQVTM and ANQGSEA. Trimming took off 7 bases at V and 0 bases at J, with 8 bases between the two ends. Here the CDR3 DNA reads TGCAGCGCCGGAGCCAGCACAGATACGCAGTATTTT. Translation: CSAGASTDTQYF.

V is TRBV10-3 and J is TRBJ1-5, with TRBD1 as a possible D gene (6 bases). The germline V gene has CDR1 ENHRY and CDR2 SYGVKD. This CDR3 is built from 14 residues. V was cut by 2 bases and J by 5 bases, with 10 bases left in between. In DNA, the CDR3 is TGTGCCATCAGTGAGAGGGCAGGGGATCAGCCCCAGCATTTT. Translating it yields CAISERAGDQPQHF.

The chain joins TRBV11-2 to TRBJ2-3; 14 bases are shared with TRBD2. V lost 4 bases to trimming and J lost 2 bases; unmatched junction nucleotides: 5. CDR3 length: 17 residues. Per the germline V gene, CDR1 is SGHAT and CDR2 is FQNNGV. DNA of the CDR3: TGTGCCAGCAGCTCCCAGGGACTAGCGGGGGTCACAGATACGCAGTATTTT. The encoded protein is CASSSQGLAGVTDTQYF.

V usage is TRBV7-9 and J usage is TRBJ2-7, with D unclear. Per the germline V gene, CDR1 is SEHNR and CDR2 is FQNEAQ (reference sequence). The CDR3 totals 12 residues. V was cut by 5 bases and J by 3 bases, with 8 bases left in between. The DNA for the CDR3 is TGTGCCAGCAGCCTACAGAGCTACGAGCAGTACTTC. Protein: CASSLQSYEQYF.

The gene calls are TRBV10-1 and TRBJ2-3; 11 bases are shared with TRBD1. The V segment lost 6 bases and the J segment 4 bases; nucleotides outside the gene matches: 6. The CDR3 is 15 amino acids. Germline V CDR1 and CDR2: WNHNN, SYGVQD (reference sequence). CDR3 loop: CASSQRTGGPDTQYF. The CDR3 DNA is TGCGCCAGCAGCCAAAGGACAGGGGGCCCAGATACGCAGTATTTT.

The CDR3 region has the DNA TGTGCCAGCAGTTACTCATCGTGGGGGCTCGGTGGCTACACCTTC. Protein: CASSYSSWGLGGYTF. The rearrangement links TRBV6-5 to TRBJ1-2, with TRBD1 as a possible D gene (6 bases). V was pared by 0 bases and J by 7 bases, with 15 bases between. CDR1 MNHEY and CDR2 SVGAGI come from the germline V gene. This CDR3 is built from 15 residues.

CDR3 in amino acids: CASCPGQVTYEQYF. In nucleotides, the CDR3 is TGTGCCAGCTGTCCTGGACAGGTAACCTACGAGCAGTACTTC. The chain has TRBV6-1 and TRBJ2-5; TRBD1 matches 7 bases. Matching the DNA end better, TRBJ2-7 makes the J call doubtful. CDR3 length equals 14 residues. CDR1 and CDR2 from the germline V gene are MNHNS and SASEGT.

This chain joins TRBV5-1 and TRBJ1-3; 10 nucleotides agree with TRBD1. The ends lost 0 bases at V and 0 bases at J; junction bases unmatched: 3. Germline V gene sequence: CDR1 SGHRS, CDR2 YFSETQ. The CDR3 is made up of 17 amino acids. The CDR3 sequence: CASSLVGQGPSGNTIYF. DNA of the CDR3: TGCGCCAGCAGCTTGGTGGGACAGGGGCCCTCTGGAAACACCATATATTTT.

V gene TRBV19 combines with J gene TRBJ2-1; 8 nucleotides agree with TRBD1. V dropped 9 bases and J dropped 2; count of bases not matched to a gene: 6. The CDR3 totals 14 residues. Germline V gene sequence: CDR1 LNHDA, CDR2 SQIVND (reference sequence). For the CDR3, the DNA is TGTGCCAGGATACAGGGGGGTGCCTACAATGAGCAGTTCTTC. The encoded protein is CARIQGGAYNEQFF. The full variable domain, completed using reference TRBV19 and TRBJ2-1, is DGGITQSPKYLFRKEGQNVTLSCEQNLNHDAMYWYRQDPGQGLRLIYYSQIVNDFQKGDIAEGYSVSREKKESFPLTVTSAQKNPTAFYLCARIQGGAYNEQFFGPGTRLTVL.

The chain uses TRBV5-8 and TRBJ2-1; 8 bases agree with TRBD1. Trimming cost V 1 base and J 0 bases; bases outside gene matches: 6. The CDR3 runs 17 residues. Per the germline V gene, CDR1 is SGHTS and CDR2 is YDEGEE. The CDR3 protein is CASSLNPGTGSYNEQFF. In DNA form, the CDR3 reads TGTGCCAGCAGCTTGAACCCAGGGACAGGCTCCTACAATGAGCAGTTCTTC.

The rearrangement links TRBV28 to TRBJ2-1; TRBD2 is a possible D gene (5 bases). The CDR3 contains 14 residues. CDR1 and CDR2 (germline): MDHEN, SYDVKM. V was shortened by 6 bases and J by 1 base, with 10 bases between the two germline ends. This chain's CDR3 is CASRPGSSYNEQFF. In nucleotides, the CDR3 is TGTGCCAGCAGGCCGGGAAGTTCCTACAATGAGCAGTTCTTC.

The DNA for the CDR3 is TGCGCCAGCAGCCGGATGACAGGAACTTACGAGCAGTACTTC. Protein product: CASSRMTGTYEQYF. The rearrangement joins TRBV5-1 to TRBJ2-7, with TRBD1 as a possible D gene (6 bases). CDR3 size: 14 residues. Germline CDR1 reads SGHRS; CDR2 reads YFSETQ. V was cut by 4 bases and J by 4 bases, with 15 bases left in between.